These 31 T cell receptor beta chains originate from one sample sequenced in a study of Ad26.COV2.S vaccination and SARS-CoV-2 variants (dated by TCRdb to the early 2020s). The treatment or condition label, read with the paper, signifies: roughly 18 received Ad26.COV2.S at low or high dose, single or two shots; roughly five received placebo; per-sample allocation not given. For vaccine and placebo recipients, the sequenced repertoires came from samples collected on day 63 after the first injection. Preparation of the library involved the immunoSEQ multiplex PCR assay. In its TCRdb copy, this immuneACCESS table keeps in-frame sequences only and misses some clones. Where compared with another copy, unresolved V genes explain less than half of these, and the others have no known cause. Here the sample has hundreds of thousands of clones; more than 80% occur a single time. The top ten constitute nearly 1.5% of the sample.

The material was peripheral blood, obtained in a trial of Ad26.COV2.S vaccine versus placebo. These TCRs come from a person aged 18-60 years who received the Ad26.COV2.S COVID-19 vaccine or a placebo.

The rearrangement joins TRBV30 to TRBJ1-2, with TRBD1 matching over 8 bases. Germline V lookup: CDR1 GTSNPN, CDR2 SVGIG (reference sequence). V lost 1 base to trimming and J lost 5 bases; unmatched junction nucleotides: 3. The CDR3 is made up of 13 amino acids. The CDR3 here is CAWSARGLYGYTF. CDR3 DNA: TGTGCCTGGAGTGCCAGGGGGCTTTATGGCTACACCTTC.

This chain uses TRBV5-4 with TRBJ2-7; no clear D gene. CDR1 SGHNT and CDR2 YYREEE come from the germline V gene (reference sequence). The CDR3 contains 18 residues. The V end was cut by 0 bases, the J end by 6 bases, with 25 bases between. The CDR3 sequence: CASSLVWTSASNPPEQYF. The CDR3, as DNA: TGTGCCAGCAGCTTGGTTTGGACCTCTGCTAGTAACCCTCCCGAGCAGTACTTC.

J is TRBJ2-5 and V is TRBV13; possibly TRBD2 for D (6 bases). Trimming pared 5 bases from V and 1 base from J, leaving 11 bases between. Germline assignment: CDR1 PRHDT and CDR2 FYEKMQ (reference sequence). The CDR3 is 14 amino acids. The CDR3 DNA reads TGTGCCAGCAGCCTGCGGGGTTTCCAAGAGACCCAGTACTTC. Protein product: CASSLRGFQETQYF.

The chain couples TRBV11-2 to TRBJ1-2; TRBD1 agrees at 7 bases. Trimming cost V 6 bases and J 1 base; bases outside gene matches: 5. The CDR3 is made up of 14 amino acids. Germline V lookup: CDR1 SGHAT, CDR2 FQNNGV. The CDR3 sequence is CASRPQGVNYGYTF. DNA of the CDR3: TGTGCCAGCAGGCCTCAGGGGGTTAACTATGGCTACACCTTC.

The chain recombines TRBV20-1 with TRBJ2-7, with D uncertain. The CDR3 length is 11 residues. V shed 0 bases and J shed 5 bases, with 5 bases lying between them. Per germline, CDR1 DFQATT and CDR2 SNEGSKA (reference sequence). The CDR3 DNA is TGCAGTGCTAGAGATCAGAACGAGCAGTACTTC. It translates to CSARDQNEQYF.

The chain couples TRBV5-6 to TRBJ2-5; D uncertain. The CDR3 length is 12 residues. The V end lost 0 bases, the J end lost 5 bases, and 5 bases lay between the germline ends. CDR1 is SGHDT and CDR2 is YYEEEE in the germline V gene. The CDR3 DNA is TGTGCCAGCAGCTTGGCGGCGGAGACCCAGTACTTC. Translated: CASSLAAETQYF.

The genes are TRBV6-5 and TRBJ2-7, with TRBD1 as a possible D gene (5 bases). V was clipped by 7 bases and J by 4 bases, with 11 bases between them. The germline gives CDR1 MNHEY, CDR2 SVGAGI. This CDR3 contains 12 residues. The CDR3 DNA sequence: TGTGCCAGCACCCTGACAGATTACGAGCAGTACTTC. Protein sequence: CASTLTDYEQYF.

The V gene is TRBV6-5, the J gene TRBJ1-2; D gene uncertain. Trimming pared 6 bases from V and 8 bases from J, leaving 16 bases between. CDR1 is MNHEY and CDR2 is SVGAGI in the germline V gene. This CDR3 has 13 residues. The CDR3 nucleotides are TGTGCCAGCAGCCTGGACCGTGCTGGGGGCTACACCTTC. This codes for CASSLDRAGGYTF.

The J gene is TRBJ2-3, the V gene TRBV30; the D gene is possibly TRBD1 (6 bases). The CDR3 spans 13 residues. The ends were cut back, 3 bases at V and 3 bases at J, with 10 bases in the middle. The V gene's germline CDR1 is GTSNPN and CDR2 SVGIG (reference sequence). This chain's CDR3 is CAWSKQGTDTQYF. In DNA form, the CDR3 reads TGTGCCTGGAGCAAACAGGGAACAGATACGCAGTATTTT. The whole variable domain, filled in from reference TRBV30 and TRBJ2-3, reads SQTIHQWPATLVQPVGSPLSLECTVEGTSNPNLYWYRQAAGRGLQLLFYSVGIGQISSEVPQNLSASRPQDRQFILSSKKLLLSDSGFYLCAWSKQGTDTQYFGPGTRLTVL.

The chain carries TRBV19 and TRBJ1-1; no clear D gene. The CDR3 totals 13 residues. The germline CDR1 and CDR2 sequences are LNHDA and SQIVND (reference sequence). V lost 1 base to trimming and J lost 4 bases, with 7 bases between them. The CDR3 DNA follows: TGTGCCAGTAGTATAGGACAACCCACTGAAGCTTTCTTT. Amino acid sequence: CASSIGQPTEAFF.

CDR3 sequence: CASTRQGSNSPLHF. The DNA for the CDR3 is TGTGCCAGTACCAGACAGGGAAGTAATTCACCCCTCCACTTT. The gene calls are TRBV19 and TRBJ1-6, with 7 bases lining up with TRBD1. CDR1 is LNHDA, CDR2 SQIVND, per germline (reference sequence). The CDR3 sequence is 14 residues long. Trimming cost V 7 bases and J 6 bases; bases outside gene matches: 6.

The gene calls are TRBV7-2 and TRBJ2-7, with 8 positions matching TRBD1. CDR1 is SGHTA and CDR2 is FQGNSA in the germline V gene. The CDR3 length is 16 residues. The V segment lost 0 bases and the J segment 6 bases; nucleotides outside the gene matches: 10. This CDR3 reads CASSLAPGQDHGEQYF. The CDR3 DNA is TGTGCCAGCAGCTTAGCGCCGGGACAGGACCACGGCGAGCAGTACTTC.

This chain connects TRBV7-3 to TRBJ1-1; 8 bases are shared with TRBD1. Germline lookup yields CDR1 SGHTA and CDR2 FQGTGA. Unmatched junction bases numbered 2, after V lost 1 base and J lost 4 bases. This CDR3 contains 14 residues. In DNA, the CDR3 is TGTGCCAGCAGCTTAATTCAGGGGGCCACTGAAGCTTTCTTT. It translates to CASSLIQGATEAFF. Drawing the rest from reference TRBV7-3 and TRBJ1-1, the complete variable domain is GAGVSQTPSNKVTEKGKYVELRCDPISGHTALYWYRQSLGQGPEFLIYFQGTGAADDSGLPNDRFFAVRPEGSVSTLKIQRTERGDSAVYLCASSLIQGATEAFFGQGTRLTVV.

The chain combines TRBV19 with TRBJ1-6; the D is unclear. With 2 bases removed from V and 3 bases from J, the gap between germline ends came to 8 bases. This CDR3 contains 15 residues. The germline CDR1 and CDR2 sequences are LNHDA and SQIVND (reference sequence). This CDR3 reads CASSIRSDYNSPLHF. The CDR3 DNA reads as TGTGCCAGTAGTATAAGGAGCGACTATAATTCACCCCTCCACTTT.

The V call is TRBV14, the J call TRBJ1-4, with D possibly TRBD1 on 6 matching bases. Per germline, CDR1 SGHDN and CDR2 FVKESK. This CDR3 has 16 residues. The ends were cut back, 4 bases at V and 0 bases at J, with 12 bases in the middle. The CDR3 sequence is CASSLQTGSTNEKLFF. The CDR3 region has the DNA TGTGCCAGCAGCCTTCAGACAGGATCAACTAATGAAAAACTGTTTTTT.

CDR3 region: CASSVQPDSYEQYF. Written as DNA, the CDR3 is TGTGCCAGTAGTGTACAGCCGGACTCCTACGAGCAGTACTTC. The chain is built from TRBV19 and TRBJ2-7, with D hard to call. This CDR3 has 14 amino acids. Per germline, CDR1 LNHDA and CDR2 SQIVND (reference sequence). Trimming removed 5 bases at V and 0 bases at J, with 11 bases between.

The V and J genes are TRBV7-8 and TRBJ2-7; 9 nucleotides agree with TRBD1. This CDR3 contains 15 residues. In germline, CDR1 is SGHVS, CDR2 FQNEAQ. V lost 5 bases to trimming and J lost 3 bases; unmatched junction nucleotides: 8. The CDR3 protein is CASSDTGTGYYEQYF. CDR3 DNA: TGTGCCAGCAGCGACACCGGGACAGGGTACTACGAGCAGTACTTC.

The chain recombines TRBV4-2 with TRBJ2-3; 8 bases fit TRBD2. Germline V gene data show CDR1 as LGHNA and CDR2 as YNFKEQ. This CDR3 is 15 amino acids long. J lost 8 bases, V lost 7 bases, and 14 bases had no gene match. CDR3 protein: CASKRSGGSRRTQYF. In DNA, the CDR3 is TGTGCCAGCAAACGGTCGGGGGGGTCACGACGTACGCAGTATTTT.

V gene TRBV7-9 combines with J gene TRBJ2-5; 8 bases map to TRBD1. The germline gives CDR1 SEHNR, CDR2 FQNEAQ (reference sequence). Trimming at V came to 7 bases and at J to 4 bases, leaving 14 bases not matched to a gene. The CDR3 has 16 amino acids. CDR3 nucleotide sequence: TGTGCCAGCACTCCCGACCGAGGACAGGGTTTAGAGACCCAGTACTTC. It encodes CASTPDRGQGLETQYF.

The CDR3 coding sequence is TGTGCCAGCAGCCCGGACAGGGGAAAGACAGATACGCAGTATTTT. This sequence encodes CASSPDRGKTDTQYF. The gene calls are TRBV7-9 and TRBJ2-3; TRBD1 agrees at 9 bases. The germline CDR1 and CDR2 sequences are SEHNR and FQNEAQ (reference sequence). J was trimmed by 3 bases and V by 5 bases; bases with no gene match: 6. CDR3 length: 15 residues.

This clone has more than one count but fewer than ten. CDR3 bases: TGTGCCAGCAGCTTCCTTGGGACTAGCGGGGGCCAGTACTTC. Protein sequence: CASSFLGTSGGQYF. This sequence joins TRBV11-2 and TRBJ2-7; 14 bases are a match to TRBD2. Germline lookup yields CDR1 SGHAT and CDR2 FQNNGV. V trimming: 3 bases; J trimming: 10 bases; junction bases outside the gene matches: 5. CDR3 size: 14 residues.

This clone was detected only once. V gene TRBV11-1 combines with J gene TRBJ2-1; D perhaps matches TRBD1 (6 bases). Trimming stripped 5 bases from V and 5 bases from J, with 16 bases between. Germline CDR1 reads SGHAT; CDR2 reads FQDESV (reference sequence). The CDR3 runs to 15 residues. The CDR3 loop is CASSRTDLGDNEQFF. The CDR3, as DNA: TGTGCCAGCAGCCGGACAGACCTGGGGGACAATGAGCAGTTCTTC.

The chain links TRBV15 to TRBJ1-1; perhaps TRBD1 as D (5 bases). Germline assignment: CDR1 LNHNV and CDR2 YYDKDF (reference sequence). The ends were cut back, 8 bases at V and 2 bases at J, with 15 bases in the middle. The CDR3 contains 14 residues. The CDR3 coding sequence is TGTGCCACCGGCGTTCGGGGGACTAACACTGAAGCTTTCTTT. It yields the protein CATGVRGTNTEAFF.

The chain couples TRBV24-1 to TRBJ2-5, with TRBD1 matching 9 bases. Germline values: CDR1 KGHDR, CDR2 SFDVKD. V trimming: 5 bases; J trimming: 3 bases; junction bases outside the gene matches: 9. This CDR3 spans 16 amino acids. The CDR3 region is CATSAAEGQGKETQYF. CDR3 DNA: TGTGCCACCAGTGCCGCCGAGGGACAGGGAAAAGAGACCCAGTACTTC.

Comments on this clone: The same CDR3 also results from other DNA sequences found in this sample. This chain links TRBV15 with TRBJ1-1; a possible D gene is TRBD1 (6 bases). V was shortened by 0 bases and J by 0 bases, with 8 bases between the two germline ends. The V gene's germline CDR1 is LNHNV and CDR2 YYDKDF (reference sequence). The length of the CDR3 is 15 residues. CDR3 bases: TGTGCCACCAGCAGAGACAGGGGTATGAACACTGAAGCTTTCTTT. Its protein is CATSRDRGMNTEAFF.

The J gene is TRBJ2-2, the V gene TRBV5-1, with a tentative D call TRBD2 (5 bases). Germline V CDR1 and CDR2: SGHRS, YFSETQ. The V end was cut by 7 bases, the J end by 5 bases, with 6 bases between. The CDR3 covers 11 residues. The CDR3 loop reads CASGETGELFF. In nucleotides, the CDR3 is TGCGCCAGCGGGGAGACCGGGGAGCTGTTTTTT.

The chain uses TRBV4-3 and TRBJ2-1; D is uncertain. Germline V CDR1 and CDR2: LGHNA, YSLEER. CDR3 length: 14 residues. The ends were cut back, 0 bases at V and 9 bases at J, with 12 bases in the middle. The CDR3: CASSQERVRSEQFF. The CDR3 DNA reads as TGCGCCAGCAGCCAAGAACGTGTGCGTAGTGAGCAGTTCTTC.

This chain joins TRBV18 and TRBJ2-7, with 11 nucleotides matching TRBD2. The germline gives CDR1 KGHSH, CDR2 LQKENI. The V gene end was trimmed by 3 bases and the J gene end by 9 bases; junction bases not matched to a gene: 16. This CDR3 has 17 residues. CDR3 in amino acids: CASSPPGLAGGLKAQYF. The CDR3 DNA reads TGTGCCAGCTCACCTCCGGGGCTAGCGGGAGGACTGAAAGCGCAGTACTTC.

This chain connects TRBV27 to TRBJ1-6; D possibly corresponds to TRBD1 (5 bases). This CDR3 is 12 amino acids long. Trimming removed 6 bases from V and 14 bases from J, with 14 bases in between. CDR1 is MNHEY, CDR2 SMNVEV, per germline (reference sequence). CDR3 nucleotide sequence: TGTGCCAGCAGGTATAGCGCGGGGGCCCTCCACTTT. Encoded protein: CASRYSAGALHF.

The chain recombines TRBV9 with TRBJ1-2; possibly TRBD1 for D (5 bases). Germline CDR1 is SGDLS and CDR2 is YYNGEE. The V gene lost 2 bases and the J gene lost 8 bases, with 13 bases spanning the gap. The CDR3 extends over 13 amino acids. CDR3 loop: CASSVRDGEGYTF. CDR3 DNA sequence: TGTGCCAGCAGCGTTAGGGACGGCGAAGGCTACACCTTC.

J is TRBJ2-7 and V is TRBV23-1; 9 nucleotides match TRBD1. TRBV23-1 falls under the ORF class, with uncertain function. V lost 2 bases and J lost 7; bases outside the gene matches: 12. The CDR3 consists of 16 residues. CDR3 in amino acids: CASSQPWDRDLQEQYF. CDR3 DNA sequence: TGCGCCAGCAGTCAACCGTGGGACAGGGACCTACAAGAGCAGTACTTC.